This T cell receptor beta chain was sequenced for a study of high-grade serous ovarian cancer treatment subgroups. The V and J ends lost 1 base and 7 bases, in that order; junction bases with no gene match: 10. CDR1 and CDR2 from the germline V gene are LNHDA and SQIVND (reference sequence). This CDR3 contains 17 residues. Tumor tissue was taken before any definitive surgery or chemotherapy was given. Produced via immunoSEQ multiplex PCR; TCRdb's table is partial and in-frame only. In the table there are about 15,000 clones, 70% to 90% of which are singletons. The receptor comes from a human donor with high-grade serous ovarian cancer. Sequenced material: tumor tissue. This chain joins TRBV19 and TRBJ1-5; 10 bases are shared with TRBD1. The CDR3 sequence is CASSIGTGGGSWQPQHF. As DNA, the CDR3 is TGTGCCAGTAGTATAGGGACAGGGGGGGGATCTTGGCAGCCCCAGCATTTT.